This T cell receptor (beta chain) was captured by sequencing in a study of T cell responses to AZD1222 COVID-19 vaccine. Worth noting for this clone: Its antigen remains unidentified.

Study findings and constraints: Clonal diversity was possibly underestimated, and white British individuals and females predominated among donors. Close to half of spike-specific TCRs reportedly recognize unmutated variant regions. Vaccination with two AZD1222 doses was followed by a rise in Spike-specific TCR breadth and depth.

The CDR3 has 14 residues. Germline V CDR1 and CDR2: SNHLY, FYNNEI. The V gene end was trimmed by 6 bases and the J gene end by 1 base; junction bases not matched to a gene: 3. TCRdb keeps only in-frame clones here, not all; method: immunoSEQ multiplex PCR. The sample comprises roughly 120,000 clones, around 93% of which are singletons, and 7.8% rests with the top ten. The chain combines TRBV2 with TRBJ1-1; 9 bases are shared with TRBD1. The receptor was isolated from an adult in good health. The starting material was peripheral blood, obtained on day 0 of AZD1222 vaccination. The CDR3 sequence: CASRGTGKNTEAFF. The CDR3, as DNA: TGTGCCAGCAGGGGGACAGGGAAGAACACTGAAGCTTTCTTT.